This T cell receptor (beta chain) was sequenced during a study of OX40 agonist ivuxolimab in advanced cancers. Study outcomes and limitations: CD4+ T cells averaged fewer expanded clones than CD8+ T cells.

Produced via immunoSEQ multiplex PCR; TCRdb's table is partial and in-frame only. There are roughly 70,000 clones in the sample; almost 90% occur only once, and 2% to 2.5% lies in the top ten. In germline, CDR1 is GTSNPN, CDR2 SVGIG (reference sequence). The CDR3 has 14 residues. Trimming took off 2 bases at V and 3 bases at J, with 10 bases between the two ends. This clone was counted a few times. Its antigen is unknown. The chain carries TRBV30 and TRBJ1-4, with D possibly matching TRBD1 (6 bases). The receptor's source is an adult with an advanced solid tumor such as melanoma, head and neck, liver or kidney cancer. The sequencing used CD4+ or CD8+ T cells sorted from blood, collected in a trial of the OX40 agonist ivuxolimab. The DNA for the CDR3 is TGTGCCTGGAGTTTGACAGGACCTAATGAAAAACTGTTTTTT. This codes for CAWSLTGPNEKLFF.